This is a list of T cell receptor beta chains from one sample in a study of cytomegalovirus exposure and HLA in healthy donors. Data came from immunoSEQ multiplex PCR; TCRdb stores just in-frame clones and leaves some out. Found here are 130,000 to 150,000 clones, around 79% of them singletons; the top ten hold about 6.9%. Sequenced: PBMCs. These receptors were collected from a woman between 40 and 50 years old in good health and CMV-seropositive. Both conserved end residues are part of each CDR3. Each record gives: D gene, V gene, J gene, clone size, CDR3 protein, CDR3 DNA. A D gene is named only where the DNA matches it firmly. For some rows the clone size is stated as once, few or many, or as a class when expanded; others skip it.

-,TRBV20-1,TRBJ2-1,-,CSATDYNEQFF,TGCAGTGCAACAGACTACAATGAGCAGTTCTTC
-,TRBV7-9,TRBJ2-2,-,CASSLASGPGELFF,TGTGCCAGCAGCTTAGCGTCAGGGCCCGGGGAGCTGTTTTTT
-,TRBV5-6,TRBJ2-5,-,CASSLAGRTQYF,TGTGCCAGCAGCTTAGCAGGGCGGACCCAGTACTTC
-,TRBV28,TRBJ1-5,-,CASSPRDGARQHF,TGTGCCAGCAGTCCGCGGGACGGGGCCCGCCAGCATTTT
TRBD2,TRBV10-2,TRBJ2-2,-,CASRPGGPAGELFF,TGCGCCAGCAGGCCGGGGGGGCCGGCCGGGGAGCTGTTTTTT
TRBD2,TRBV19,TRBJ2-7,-,CASSTTFDGGKYF,TGTGCCAGTAGTACTACTTTCGACGGGGGGAAGTACTTC
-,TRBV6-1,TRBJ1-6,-,CASSELKNSPLHF,TGTGCCAGCAGTGAATTAAAAAATTCACCCCTCCACTTT
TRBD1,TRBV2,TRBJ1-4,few,CASSEEEGAGLFF,TGTGCCAGCAGTGAAGAGGAGGGGGCCGGACTGTTTTTT
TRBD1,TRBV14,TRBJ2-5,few,CASSPRTGIETQYF,TGTGCCAGCAGCCCTCGGACAGGGATAGAGACCCAGTACTTC
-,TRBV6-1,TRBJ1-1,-,CASGQVGNTEAFF,TGTGCCAGCGGGCAGGTGGGGAACACTGAAGCTTTCTTT
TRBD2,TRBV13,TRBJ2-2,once,CASSFGLAGGYFTGELFF,TGTGCCAGCAGCTTCGGACTAGCGGGGGGCTATTTCACCGGGGAGCTGTTTTTT
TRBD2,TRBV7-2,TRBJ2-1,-,CASSLGSGGFSYNEQFF,TGTGCCAGCAGCTTAGGTAGCGGGGGGTTTTCCTACAATGAGCAGTTCTTC